The entry below gives a single T cell receptor (beta chain) sequence along with its context. The same CDR3 is also encoded by other DNA sequences in this sample. The germline CDR1 and CDR2 sequences are MNHEY and SVGAGI. Trimming took off 5 bases at V and 1 base at J, with 8 bases between the two ends. CDR3 size: 13 residues. This table comes from immunoSEQ multiplex PCR, and its TCRdb copy is limited to in-frame clones, with some not included. The sample shows about 150,000 clones, over 65% of them seen only once. The sample belongs to a study of blood T cell repertoires in COVID-19. Study information: Spain, Italy and the United States supplied samples that represented acute and convalescent COVID-19. Sources were T cells, B-cell-depleted T cells, or PBMCs; the material itself was cDNA or gDNA.

The sequencing input was peripheral blood. V usage is TRBV6-5 and J usage is TRBJ1-1; D is unresolved. This TCR was recovered from an elderly man with acute or convalescent COVID-19. CDR3 loop: CASSRTENTEAFF. Written as DNA, the CDR3 is TGTGCCAGCAGTCGCACAGAGAACACTGAAGCTTTCTTT.